These 25 T cell receptor beta chains came from one sample sequenced in a study of shared clonotypes between healthy human individuals. The naive CD8 subset, CD45RO-negative cells positively selected for CCR7, excluded terminally differentiated effector memory CD45RA+ cells. TCRdb's table, derived via immunoSEQ multiplex PCR, lists solely in-frame clones and lacks some. The profile covers fewer than 1 million clones, with 95% to 97% appearing a single time and less than 0.3% taken by the ten largest. The sequenced material came from naive CD8+ T cells sorted from blood. The receptors here all came from a young man in good health.

V and J are TRBV7-3 and TRBJ2-2; D is perhaps TRBD1 (8 bases). This CDR3 spans 17 amino acids. Trimming removed 5 bases at V and 6 bases at J, with 22 bases between. Germline CDR1 SGHTA, CDR2 FQGTGA. CDR3 nucleotide sequence: TGTGCCAGCAGCCGACAGGGGAGCGGGATCTTTGCCGGGGAGCTGTTTTTT. Translating gives CASSRQGSGIFAGELFF.

The chain links TRBV11-2 to TRBJ2-3; D gene ambiguous. The CDR3 covers 14 residues. Germline CDR1 SGHAT, CDR2 FQNNGV. Trimming stripped 5 bases from V and 0 bases from J, with 9 bases between. Here the CDR3 DNA reads TGTGCCAGCAGCGCCAGGTTTAGCACAGATACGCAGTATTTT. As protein: CASSARFSTDTQYF. Filled out from reference TRBV11-2 and TRBJ2-3, the complete variable domain reads EAGVAQSPRYKIIEKRQSVAFWCNPISGHATLYWYQQILGQGPKLLIQFQNNGVVDDSQLPKDRFSAERLKGVDSTLKIQPAKLEDSAVYLCASSARFSTDTQYFGPGTRLTVL.

V usage is TRBV7-9 and J usage is TRBJ2-7, with 8 bases fitting TRBD2. V lost 1 base, J lost 4 bases, and 15 bases stayed unmatched. From germline, CDR1 is SEHNR and CDR2 FQNEAQ (reference sequence). This CDR3 has 18 amino acids. This CDR3 reads CASSLVPGESGSRYEQYF. The CDR3 DNA sequence: TGTGCCAGCAGCTTAGTCCCAGGTGAAAGCGGGAGTCGGTACGAGCAGTACTTC.

The chain recombines TRBV7-9 with TRBJ2-1; 9 bases map to TRBD1. V lost 5 bases and J lost 5; bases outside the gene matches: 10. This CDR3 comprises 16 residues. Per the germline V gene, CDR1 is SEHNR and CDR2 is FQNEAQ (reference sequence). The CDR3 spells CASSPPPQGADNEQFF. The CDR3 nucleotides are TGTGCCAGCAGCCCGCCCCCACAGGGGGCGGACAATGAGCAGTTCTTC.

This sequence joins TRBV11-1 and TRBJ2-1; 9 nucleotides line up with TRBD1. This CDR3 has 13 amino acids. Unmatched junction bases numbered 3, after V lost 2 bases and J lost 10 bases. CDR1 and CDR2 (germline): SGHAT, FQDESV (reference sequence). The CDR3 region is CASSLTGGDEQFF. In DNA, the CDR3 is TGTGCCAGCAGCTTAACAGGGGGCGACGAGCAGTTCTTC.

V gene TRBV13 combines with J gene TRBJ2-7; perhaps TRBD2 as D (6 bases). Germline CDR1 PRHDT, CDR2 FYEKMQ (reference sequence). The CDR3 contains 18 residues. V dropped 1 base and J dropped 0 bases, with 19 bases sitting between them. CDR3 in DNA: TGTGCCAGCAGCTTAGCGCCCGGACAAGGGAGGAGCTCCTACGAGCAGTACTTC. The encoded protein is CASSLAPGQGRSSYEQYF.

J is TRBJ2-2 and V is TRBV29-1; TRBD1 aligns across 7 bases. CDR1 is SQVTM and CDR2 is ANQGSEA in the germline V gene. V shed 7 bases, J shed 2 bases, and the junction held 4 bases outside the gene matches. This CDR3 contains 13 residues. CDR3 in amino acids: CSGRDSNTGELFF. DNA of the CDR3: TGCAGCGGCCGGGACAGTAACACCGGGGAGCTGTTTTTT.

The chain joins TRBV7-9 to TRBJ2-3; tentatively, D is TRBD2 (6 bases). CDR1 SEHNR and CDR2 FQNEAQ come from the germline V gene (reference sequence). The CDR3 is 16 amino acids. V shed 5 bases and J shed 1 base, with 16 bases lying between them. The CDR3 region is CASSQVGEEGTDTQYF. The CDR3, as DNA: TGTGCCAGCAGCCAGGTCGGGGAGGAGGGCACAGATACGCAGTATTTT.

This clone showed up just once. The V call is TRBV5-6, the J call TRBJ2-7; D not resolved. The CDR3 is made up of 13 amino acids. The germline CDR1 and CDR2 sequences are SGHDT and YYEEEE. The V end was cut by 3 bases, the J end by 0 bases, with 7 bases between. The CDR3 coding sequence is TGTGCCAGCAGCTGGGGTAACTCCTACGAGCAGTACTTC. Translation: CASSWGNSYEQYF.

This rearrangement joins TRBV5-1 to TRBJ2-5; possible D gene TRBD1, 6 bases. V lost 1 base, J lost 1 base, and 11 bases lay in between. This CDR3 is built from 15 residues. Germline CDR1 reads SGHRS; CDR2 reads YFSETQ. This CDR3 reads CASSLRQGTQETQYF. Here the CDR3 DNA reads TGCGCCAGCAGCTTGCGGCAGGGGACCCAAGAGACCCAGTACTTC.

The CDR3 region has the DNA TGTGCCAGCAGCCAGACAAATCTCCCGGCCGATACGCAGTATTTT. It codes for CASSQTNLPADTQYF. The chain uses TRBV7-2 and TRBJ2-3, with unresolved D. This CDR3 contains 15 residues. V was trimmed by 5 bases and J by 6 bases, leaving 18 bases between them. Germline V gene sequence: CDR1 SGHTA, CDR2 FQGNSA.

The chain couples TRBV4-1 to TRBJ1-1, with D unclear. This CDR3 spans 12 amino acids. Trimming shortened V by 5 bases and J by 5 bases, and 9 bases separated the two germline ends. CDR1 is MGHRA and CDR2 is YSYEKL in the germline V gene. CDR3 amino acids: CASSGLGTEAFF. DNA for the CDR3: TGCGCCAGCAGCGGTCTGGGGACTGAAGCTTTCTTT.

This rearrangement joins TRBV6-9 to TRBJ2-7; no firm D call. This CDR3 has 21 amino acids. CDR1 is MNHGY and CDR2 is SVAAGI in the germline V gene. V lost 0 bases and J 5 bases, leaving 32 bases between the germline ends. The chain's CDR3 is CASSYSPSPPWYGKPANEQYF. CDR3 coding DNA: TGTGCCAGCAGTTATTCGCCGTCCCCCCCTTGGTATGGGAAGCCCGCTAACGAGCAGTACTTC.

This chain joins TRBV7-9 and TRBJ2-7; TRBD1 is a possible D gene (6 bases). Trimming removed 2 bases from V and 2 bases from J, with 16 bases in between. CDR3 length equals 16 residues. CDR1 SEHNR and CDR2 FQNEAQ come from the germline V gene (reference sequence). The CDR3 sequence: CASSLWEGGTPYEQYF. The CDR3 DNA is TGTGCCAGCAGCTTATGGGAAGGGGGTACACCCTACGAGCAGTACTTC.

V gene TRBV4-3 combines with J gene TRBJ2-7; D tentatively fits TRBD1 or TRBD2 (5 bases each). Deletions cut 1 base from V and 2 bases from J, with 12 bases between. There are 15 residues in the CDR3. Germline V CDR1 and CDR2: LGHNA, YSLEER. The DNA of the CDR3 is TGCGCCAGCAGCCAAGGCCGGGACGGGCCCTACGAGCAGTACTTC. Translation gives CASSQGRDGPYEQYF.

The J gene is TRBJ2-7, the V gene TRBV6-6; 8 nucleotides match TRBD1. This CDR3 comprises 13 residues. V gave up 8 bases and J gave up 1 base; unmatched junction bases: 4. Germline CDR1 reads MNHNY; CDR2 reads SVGAGI (reference sequence). The CDR3: CASRDRLSYEQYF. CDR3 coding DNA: TGTGCCAGCCGGGACAGGCTTTCCTACGAGCAGTACTTC.

The chain is built from TRBV27 and TRBJ2-7, with TRBD2 identical over 9 bases. V trimming: 4 bases; J trimming: 3 bases; junction bases outside the gene matches: 7. The CDR3 contains 15 residues. Germline CDR1 and CDR2: MNHEY and SMNVEV (reference sequence). CDR3 in amino acids: CASSSEGLARYEQYF. The CDR3 DNA is TGTGCCAGCAGTTCCGAAGGACTAGCGCGCTACGAGCAGTACTTC.

This clone has just one count. This sequence joins TRBV5-4 and TRBJ2-7; the D is unclear. Deletions cut 6 bases from V and 3 bases from J, with 19 bases between. CDR1 and CDR2 (germline): SGHNT, YYREEE (reference sequence). This CDR3 is built from 15 residues. The CDR3 nucleotides are TGTGCCAGCACCTTCACTGACGAAGGCCTCTACGAGCAGTACTTC. It codes for CASTFTDEGLYEQYF.

Comment on this clone: The same CDR3 is also encoded by other DNA sequences in this sample. The rearrangement joins TRBV25-1 to TRBJ2-3; no firm D call. V lost 2 bases and J lost 1, with 1 base in between. CDR1 and CDR2 from the germline V gene are MGHDK and SYGVNS. CDR3 size: 12 residues. CDR3 nucleotides: TGTGCCAGCAGTGAAGGCACAGATACGCAGTATTTT. This gives the protein CASSEGTDTQYF.

The J gene is TRBJ2-7, the V gene TRBV28; no clear D. Germline V gives CDR1 MDHEN, CDR2 SYDVKM. This CDR3 spans 17 amino acids. V lost 4 bases and J lost 0, with 19 bases in between. CDR3 nucleotides: TGTGCCAGCAGTTATAGGGTGGGTGGGGATTACTCCTACGAGCAGTACTTC. It yields the protein CASSYRVGGDYSYEQYF.

The chain links TRBV29-1 to TRBJ2-2; 7 nucleotides align to TRBD1. V shed 1 base, J shed 1 base, and the junction held 3 bases outside the gene matches. The CDR3 has 15 amino acids. The V gene's germline CDR1 is SQVTM and CDR2 ANQGSEA. The CDR3 protein is CSVEGHRGNTGELFF. CDR3 bases: TGCAGCGTTGAAGGACACAGGGGGAACACCGGGGAGCTGTTTTTT.

This clone is a singleton in its sample. The rearrangement uses TRBV27 and TRBJ2-1, with 11 bases lining up with TRBD1. The CDR3 totals 15 residues. V was clipped by 4 bases and J by 6 bases; unmatched bases: 5. CDR1 is MNHEY and CDR2 is SMNVEV in the germline V gene (reference sequence). Here the CDR3 DNA reads TGTGCCAGCAGTTCCGGGACAGGGGGTCTCAATGAGCAGTTCTTC. It translates to CASSSGTGGLNEQFF.

V usage is TRBV14 and J usage is TRBJ2-7; 8 nucleotides line up with TRBD1. Germline CDR1 reads SGHDN; CDR2 reads FVKESK. This CDR3 spans 16 amino acids. With 2 bases clipped from V and 1 base from J, the junction kept 7 bases outside the gene matches. The DNA of the CDR3 is TGTGCCAGCAGCCAACTACAGGGGGTAGGGTCCTACGAGCAGTACTTC. Encoded protein: CASSQLQGVGSYEQYF.

This chain uses TRBV6-6 with TRBJ1-1; 9 bases align to TRBD1. The ends lost 5 bases at V and 5 bases at J; junction bases unmatched: 9. The germline V gene encodes CDR1 MNHNY and CDR2 SVGAGI (reference sequence). The CDR3 extends over 15 amino acids. The CDR3: CASSKPGQGMTEAFF. The CDR3 bases are TGTGCCAGCAGTAAACCGGGACAGGGTATGACTGAAGCTTTCTTT.

The chain is built from TRBV7-9 and TRBJ2-6, with unresolved D. The CDR3 has 14 amino acids. CDR1 is SEHNR, CDR2 FQNEAQ, per germline (reference sequence). The V and J ends lost 2 bases and 2 bases respectively, with 4 bases between them. The CDR3 sequence: CASSLRAGANVLTF. The CDR3, as DNA: TGTGCCAGCAGCTTACGGGCTGGGGCCAACGTCCTGACTTTC.